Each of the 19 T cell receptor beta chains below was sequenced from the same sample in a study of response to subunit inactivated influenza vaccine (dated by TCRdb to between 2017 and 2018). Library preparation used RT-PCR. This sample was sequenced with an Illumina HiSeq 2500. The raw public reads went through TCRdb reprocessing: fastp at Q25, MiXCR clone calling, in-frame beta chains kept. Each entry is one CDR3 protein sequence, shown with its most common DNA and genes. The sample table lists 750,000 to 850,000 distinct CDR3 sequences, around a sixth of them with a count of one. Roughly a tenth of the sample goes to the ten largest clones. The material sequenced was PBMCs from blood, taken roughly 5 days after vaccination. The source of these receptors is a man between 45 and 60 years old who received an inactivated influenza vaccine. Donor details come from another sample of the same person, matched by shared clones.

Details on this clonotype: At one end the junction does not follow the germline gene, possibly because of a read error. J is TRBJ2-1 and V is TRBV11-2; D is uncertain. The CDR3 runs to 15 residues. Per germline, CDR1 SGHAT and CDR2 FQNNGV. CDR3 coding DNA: TGTGTCAGCAGCTTAGAGGCCGCAACCTACAATGAGCAGTTCTTC. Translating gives CVSSLEAATYNEQFF.

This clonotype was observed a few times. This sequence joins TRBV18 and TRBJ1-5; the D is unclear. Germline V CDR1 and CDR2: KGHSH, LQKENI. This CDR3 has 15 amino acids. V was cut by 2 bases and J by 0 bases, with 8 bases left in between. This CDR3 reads CASSPYGDSNQPQHF. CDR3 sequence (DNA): TGTGCCAGCTCACCATACGGGGATAGCAATCAGCCCCAGCATTTT.

The chain's CDR3 is CATSDYVKSGYTF. CDR3 coding DNA: TGTGCCACCAGTGATTATGTAAAGTCTGGCTACACCTTC. V is TRBV24-1 and J is TRBJ1-2; D remains ambiguous. Germline V gene sequence: CDR1 KGHDR, CDR2 SFDVKD. The CDR3 has 13 residues. Trimming took off 2 bases at V and 7 bases at J, with 10 bases between the two ends.

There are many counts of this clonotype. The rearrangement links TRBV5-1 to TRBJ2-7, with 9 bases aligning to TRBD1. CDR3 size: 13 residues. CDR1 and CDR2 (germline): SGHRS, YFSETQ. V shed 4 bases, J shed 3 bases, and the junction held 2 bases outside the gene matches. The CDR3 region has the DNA TGCGCCAGCAGCCGGACAGGGGTCTACGAGCAGTACTTC. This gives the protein CASSRTGVYEQYF. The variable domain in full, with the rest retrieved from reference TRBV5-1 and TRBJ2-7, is KAGVTQTPRYLIKTRGQQVTLSCSPISGHRSVSWYQQTPGQGLQFLFEYFSETQRNKGNFPGRFSGRQFSNSRSEMNVSTLELGDSALYLCASSRTGVYEQYFGPGTRLTVT.

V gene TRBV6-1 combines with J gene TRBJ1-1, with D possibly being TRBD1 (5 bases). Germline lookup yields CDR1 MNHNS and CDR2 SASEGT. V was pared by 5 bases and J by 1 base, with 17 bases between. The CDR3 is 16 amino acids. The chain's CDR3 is CASSIGVLGGNTEAFF. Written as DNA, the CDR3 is TGTGCCAGCAGTATAGGGGTCCTTGGTGGGAACACTGAAGCTTTCTTT.

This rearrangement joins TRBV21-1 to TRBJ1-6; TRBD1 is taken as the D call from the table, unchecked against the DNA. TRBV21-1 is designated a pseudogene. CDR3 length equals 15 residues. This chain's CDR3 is CASSRGGRVSSPLHF. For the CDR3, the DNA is TGTGCCAGCAGCCGGGGGGGACGGGTGAGCTCACCCCTCCACTTT.

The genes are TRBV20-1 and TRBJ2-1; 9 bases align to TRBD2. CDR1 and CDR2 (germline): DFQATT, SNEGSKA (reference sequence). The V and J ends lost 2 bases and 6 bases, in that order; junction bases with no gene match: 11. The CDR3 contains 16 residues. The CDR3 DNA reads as TGCAGTGCTAGACCCCTGGCGGGGGGGCTCAGCAATGAGCAGTTCTTC. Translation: CSARPLAGGLSNEQFF.

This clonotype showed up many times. DNA for the CDR3: TGCAGTGCTAGAGGAACACAGGGCACCGGGGAGCTGTTTTTT. Protein product: CSARGTQGTGELFF. This chain uses TRBV20-1 with TRBJ2-2; D might be TRBD1 (6 bases). CDR1 DFQATT and CDR2 SNEGSKA come from the germline V gene (reference sequence). Trimming shortened V by 1 base and J by 4 bases, and 10 bases separated the two germline ends. The CDR3 runs to 14 residues.

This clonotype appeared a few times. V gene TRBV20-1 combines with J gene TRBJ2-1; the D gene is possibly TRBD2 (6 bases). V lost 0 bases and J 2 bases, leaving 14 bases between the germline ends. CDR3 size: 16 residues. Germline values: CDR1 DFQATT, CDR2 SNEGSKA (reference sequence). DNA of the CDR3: TGCAGTGCTAGAGATCTCCTAGGAGGGCCCTACAATGAGCAGTTCTTC. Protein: CSARDLLGGPYNEQFF.

CDR3 sequence: CASSVESRSYNEQFF. CDR3 nucleotides: TGTGCCAGCAGCGTAGAGTCGCGCTCCTACAATGAGCAGTTCTTC. The J gene is TRBJ2-1, the V gene TRBV9; D unclear. V lost 0 bases, J lost 0 bases, and 7 bases lay in between. CDR1 is SGDLS and CDR2 is YYNGEE in the germline V gene. There are 15 residues in the CDR3.

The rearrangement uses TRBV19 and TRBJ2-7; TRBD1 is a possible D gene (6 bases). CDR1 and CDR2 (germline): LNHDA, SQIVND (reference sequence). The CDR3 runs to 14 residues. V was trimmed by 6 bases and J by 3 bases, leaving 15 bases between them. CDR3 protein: CASSTDTGRYEQYF. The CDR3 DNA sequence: TGTGCCAGTAGCACCGATACAGGGCGCTACGAGCAGTACTTC.

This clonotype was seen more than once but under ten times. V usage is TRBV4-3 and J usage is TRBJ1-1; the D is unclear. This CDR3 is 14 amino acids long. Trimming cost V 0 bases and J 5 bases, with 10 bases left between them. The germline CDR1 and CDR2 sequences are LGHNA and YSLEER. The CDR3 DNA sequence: TGCGCCAGCAGCCAAGAGAGGGATGCTACTGAAGCTTTCTTT. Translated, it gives CASSQERDATEAFF.

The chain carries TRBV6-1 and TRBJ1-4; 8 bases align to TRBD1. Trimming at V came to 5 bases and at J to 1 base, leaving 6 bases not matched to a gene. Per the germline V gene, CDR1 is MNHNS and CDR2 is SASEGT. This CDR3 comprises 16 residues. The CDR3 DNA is TGTGCCAGCAGTCGGACAGGGACGGGAACTAATGAAAAACTGTTTTTT. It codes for CASSRTGTGTNEKLFF.

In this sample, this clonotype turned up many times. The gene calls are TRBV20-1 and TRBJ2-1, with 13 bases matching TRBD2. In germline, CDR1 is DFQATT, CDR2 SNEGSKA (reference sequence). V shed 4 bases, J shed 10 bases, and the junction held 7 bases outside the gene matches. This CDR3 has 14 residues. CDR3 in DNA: TGCAGTGCTATAACTAGCGGGAGGGCCTCGGAGCAGTTCTTC. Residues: CSAITSGRASEQFF.

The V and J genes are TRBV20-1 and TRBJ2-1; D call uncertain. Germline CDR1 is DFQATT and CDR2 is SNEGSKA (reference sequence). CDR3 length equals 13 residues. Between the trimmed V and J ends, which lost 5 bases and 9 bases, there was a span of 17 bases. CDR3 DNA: TGCAGTGCTTGGGGATCGCTGGAAGGTGAGCAGTTCTTC. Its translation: CSAWGSLEGEQFF.

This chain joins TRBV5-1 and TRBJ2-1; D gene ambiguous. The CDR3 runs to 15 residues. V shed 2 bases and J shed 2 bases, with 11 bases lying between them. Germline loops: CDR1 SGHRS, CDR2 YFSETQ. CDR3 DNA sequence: TGCGCCAGCAGCTTAGGGTTTGGGACCTACAATGAGCAGTTCTTC. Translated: CASSLGFGTYNEQFF. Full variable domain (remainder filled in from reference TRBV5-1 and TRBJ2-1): KAGVTQTPRYLIKTRGQQVTLSCSPISGHRSVSWYQQTPGQGLQFLFEYFSETQRNKGNFPGRFSGRQFSNSRSEMNVSTLELGDSALYLCASSLGFGTYNEQFFGPGTRLTVL.

CDR3 coding DNA: TGCGCCAGCAGCCCAACTTTTAGCGGGTCTCACAATGAGCAGTTCTTC. This encodes CASSPTFSGSHNEQFF. J is TRBJ2-1 and V is TRBV5-1; 7 bases are shared with TRBD2. Trimming at V came to 4 bases and at J to 5 bases, leaving 12 bases not matched to a gene. The CDR3 extends over 16 amino acids. Germline assignment: CDR1 SGHRS and CDR2 YFSETQ.

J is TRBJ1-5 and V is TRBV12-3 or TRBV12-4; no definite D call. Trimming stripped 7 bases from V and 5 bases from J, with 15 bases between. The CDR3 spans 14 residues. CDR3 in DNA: TGTGCCAGCAAACTAGCCGGGGTTTATCAGCCCCAGCATTTT. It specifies CASKLAGVYQPQHF.

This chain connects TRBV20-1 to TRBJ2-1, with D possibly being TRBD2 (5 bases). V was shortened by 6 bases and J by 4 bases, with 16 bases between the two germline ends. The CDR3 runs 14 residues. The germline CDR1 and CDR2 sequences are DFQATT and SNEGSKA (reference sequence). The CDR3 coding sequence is TGCAGTGCATCCTCCCCAGCGGATTACAATGAGCAGTTCTTC. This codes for CSASSPADYNEQFF.